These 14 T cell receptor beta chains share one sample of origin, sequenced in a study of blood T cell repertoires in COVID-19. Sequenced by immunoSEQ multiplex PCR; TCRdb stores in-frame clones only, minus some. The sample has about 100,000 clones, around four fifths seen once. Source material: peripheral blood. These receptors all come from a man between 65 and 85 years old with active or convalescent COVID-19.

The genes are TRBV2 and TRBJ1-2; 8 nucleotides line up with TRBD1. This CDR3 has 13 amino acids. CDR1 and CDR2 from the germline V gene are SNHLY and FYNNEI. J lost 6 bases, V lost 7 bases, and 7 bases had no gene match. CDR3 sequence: CASTLDRVHGYTF. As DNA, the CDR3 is TGTGCCAGCACCTTGGACAGGGTGCATGGCTACACCTTC.

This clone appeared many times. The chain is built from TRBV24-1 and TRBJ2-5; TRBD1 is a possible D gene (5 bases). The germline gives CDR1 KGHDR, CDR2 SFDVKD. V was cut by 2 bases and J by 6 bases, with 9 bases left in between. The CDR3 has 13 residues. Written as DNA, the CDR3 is TGTGCCACCAGTGATTACCAGGGCCAGACCCAGTACTTC. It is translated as CATSDYQGQTQYF.

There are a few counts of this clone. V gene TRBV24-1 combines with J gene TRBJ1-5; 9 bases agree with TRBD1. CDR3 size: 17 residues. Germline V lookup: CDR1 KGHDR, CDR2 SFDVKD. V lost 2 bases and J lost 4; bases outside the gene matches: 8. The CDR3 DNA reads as TGTGCCACCAGTGATTCCGAGGGGACAGGGAGTAATCAGCCCCAGCATTTT. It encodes CATSDSEGTGSNQPQHF.

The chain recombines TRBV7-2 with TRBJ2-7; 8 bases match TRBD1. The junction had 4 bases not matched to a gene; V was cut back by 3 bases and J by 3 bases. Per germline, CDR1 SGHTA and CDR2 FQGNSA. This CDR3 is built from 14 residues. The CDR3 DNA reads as TGTGCCAGCAGCTTGGGACAGGCGGACTACGAGCAGTACTTC. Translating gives CASSLGQADYEQYF.

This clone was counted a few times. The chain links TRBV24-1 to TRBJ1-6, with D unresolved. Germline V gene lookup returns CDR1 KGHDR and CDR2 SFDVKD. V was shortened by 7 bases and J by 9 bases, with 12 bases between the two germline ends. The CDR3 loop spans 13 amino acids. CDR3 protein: CATRKAAGSPLHF. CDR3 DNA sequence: TGTGCCACCAGGAAGGCCGCAGGTTCACCCCTCCACTTT.

In DNA, the CDR3 is TGTGCCAGCAGACCAGGGGGCGTTCAGGGCTACACCTTC. It specifies CASRPGGVQGYTF. V gene TRBV5-6 combines with J gene TRBJ1-2; 8 bases map to TRBD1. This CDR3 has 13 residues. CDR1 and CDR2 (germline): SGHDT, YYEEEE. Losses at the gene ends were 5 bases for V and 8 bases for J; bases not matched to a gene: 8.

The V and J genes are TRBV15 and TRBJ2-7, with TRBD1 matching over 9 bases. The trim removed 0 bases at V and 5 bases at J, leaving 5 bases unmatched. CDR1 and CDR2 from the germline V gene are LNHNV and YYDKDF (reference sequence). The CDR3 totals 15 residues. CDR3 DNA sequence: TGTGCCACCAGCAGAGATGGGACAGGGCTCCACGAGCAGTACTTC. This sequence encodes CATSRDGTGLHEQYF.

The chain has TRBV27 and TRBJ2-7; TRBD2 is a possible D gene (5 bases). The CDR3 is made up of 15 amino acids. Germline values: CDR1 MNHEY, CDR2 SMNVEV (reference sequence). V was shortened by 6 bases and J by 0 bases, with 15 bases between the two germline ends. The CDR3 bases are TGTGCCAGCAGCCTCGCGATGGGGAGCTCCTACGAGCAGTACTTC. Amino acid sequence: CASSLAMGSSYEQYF.

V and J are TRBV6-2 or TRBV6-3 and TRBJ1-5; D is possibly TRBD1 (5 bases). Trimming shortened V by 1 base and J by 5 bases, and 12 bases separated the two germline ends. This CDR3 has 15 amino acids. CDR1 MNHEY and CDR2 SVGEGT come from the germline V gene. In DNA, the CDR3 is TGTGCCAGCAGTTACTGGGGGGAGGCTGATCAGCCCCAGCATTTT. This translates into CASSYWGEADQPQHF.

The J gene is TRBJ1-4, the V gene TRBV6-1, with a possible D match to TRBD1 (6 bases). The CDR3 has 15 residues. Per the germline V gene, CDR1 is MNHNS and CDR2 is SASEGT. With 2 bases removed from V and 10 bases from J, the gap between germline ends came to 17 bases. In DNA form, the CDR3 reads TGTGCCAGCAGTGAACGGGCCAGGGGAAGTGGAAAACTGTTTTTT. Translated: CASSERARGSGKLFF.

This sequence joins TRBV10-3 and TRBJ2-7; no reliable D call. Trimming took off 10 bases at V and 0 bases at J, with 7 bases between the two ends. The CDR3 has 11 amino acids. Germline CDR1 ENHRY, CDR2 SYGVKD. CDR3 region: CASAHSYEQYF. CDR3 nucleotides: TGTGCCAGCGCGCACTCCTACGAGCAGTACTTC.

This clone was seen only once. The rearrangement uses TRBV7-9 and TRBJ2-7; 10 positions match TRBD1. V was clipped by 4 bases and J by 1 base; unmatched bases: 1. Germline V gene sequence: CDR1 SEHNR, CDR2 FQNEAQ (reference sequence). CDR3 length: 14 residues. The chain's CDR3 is CASSSGQGSYEQYF. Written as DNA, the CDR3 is TGTGCCAGCAGCTCGGGACAGGGGTCCTACGAGCAGTACTTC.

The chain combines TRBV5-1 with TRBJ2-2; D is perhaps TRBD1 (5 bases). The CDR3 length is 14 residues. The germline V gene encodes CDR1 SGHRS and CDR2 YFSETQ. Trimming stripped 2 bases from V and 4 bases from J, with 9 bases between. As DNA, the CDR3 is TGCGCCAGCAGCTTAGGGGCCGGCACCGGGGAGCTGTTTTTT. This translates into CASSLGAGTGELFF.

As DNA, the CDR3 is TGCGCCAGCTCAAGGACAGGGCCCCAAGAGACCCAGTACTTC. This gives the protein CASSRTGPQETQYF. V gene TRBV4-1 combines with J gene TRBJ2-5; TRBD1 agrees at 8 bases. Trimming at V came to 8 bases and at J to 1 base, leaving 6 bases not matched to a gene. Germline V gene data show CDR1 as MGHRA and CDR2 as YSYEKL. This CDR3 comprises 14 residues.